These T cell receptor beta chains were read from a single sample in a study of beta chain features in type 1 diabetes. Clones were sequenced by immunoSEQ multiplex PCR, and TCRdb holds only the in-frame ones, with some missing. The repertoire holds around 240,000 clones, with roughly 70% as singletons. The material sequenced was naive CD4+ T cells from blood. The source is a man aged 25-45 years in good health. Both conserved end residues are part of each CDR3. Each record gives: D gene, clone size, J gene, V gene, CDR3 DNA, CDR3 protein. A D gene is named only where the DNA matches it firmly. Clone size is not always given. Where it is, it says once, few, many or a class for expanded clones.

>TRBD1|.|TRBJ1-2|TRBV7-6
TGTGCCAGCAGCTTAAGGGACAGGGGGCAAGATGGCTACACCTTC
CASSLRDRGQDGYTF
>TRBD2|once|TRBJ2-3|TRBV30
TGTGCCTGGAGTCCTCAACTAGCGGGGTCTAGCACAGATACGCAGTATTTT
CAWSPQLAGSSTDTQYF
>.|few|TRBJ2-4|TRBV2
TGTGCCAGCAAGGTAGCCAAAAACATTCAGTACTTC
CASKVAKNIQYF
>TRBD2|.|TRBJ2-7|TRBV15
TGTGCCACCAGCAGAGATCCGGGACTAGCGGGGACCTCCTACGAGCAGTACTTC
CATSRDPGLAGTSYEQYF
>.|.|TRBJ2-7|TRBV6-6
TGTGCCAGCAGTCCGGGGGCCCTTATCTCCTACGAGCAGTACTTC
CASSPGALISYEQYF
>.|.|TRBJ2-7|TRBV7-2
TGTGCCAGCAGCTTCGACCGTGCTAGCTCCTACGAGCAGTACTTC
CASSFDRASSYEQYF
>.|.|TRBJ2-1|TRBV20-1
TGCAGTGCTAGAGAACAGCCCGCGTCGTTCTTC
CSAREQPASFF
>.|.|TRBJ2-1|TRBV29-1
TGCAGCGTTAAAGGGTTAAGCTCCTACAATGAGCAGTTCTTC
CSVKGLSSYNEQFF
>.|.|TRBJ2-3|TRBV30
TGTGCCTGGAGTACAAGTCGGACTACCACAGATACGCAGTATTTT
CAWSTSRTTTDTQYF
>.|.|TRBJ1-5|TRBV30
TGTGCCTGGAGTTGGGGGGGCTATCAGCCCCAGCATTTT
CAWSWGGYQPQHF